This is a list of T cell receptor beta chains from one sample in a study of shared clonotypes between healthy human individuals. The table came from immunoSEQ multiplex PCR; TCRdb's copy has only in-frame clones and leaves some out. The sample lists 2 million or so clones, over 85% seen once, with roughly 0.13% in the top ten. The sequencing sample was made of naive CD4+ T cells sorted from blood. These receptors all stem from a man between 18 and 29 years old in good health. CDR3s include the opening cysteine and the closing phenylalanine or tryptophan. A D gene is named only where the DNA matches it firmly. The listing skips clone size in some rows; elsewhere it reads once, few, many or a size class.

CDR3 DNA,CDR3 protein,D gene,J gene,clone size,V gene,CDR3 length
TGTGCCTGGAGTGCTACAGACGGAGGCTACGAGCAGTACTTC,CAWSATDGGYEQYF,-,TRBJ2-7,-,TRBV30,14
TGTGCCTGGAGTAGGGACCCTTACAGGGGGCAGGAGCAGTACTTC,CAWSRDPYRGQEQYF,TRBD1,TRBJ2-7,-,TRBV30,15
TGTGCCACCTACGATATTCACAGGGGTGAAGAGACCCAGTACTTC,CATYDIHRGEETQYF,TRBD1,TRBJ2-5,-,TRBV28,15
TGTGCCAGCTCCTGGGGAGCGAACACTGAAGCTTTCTTT,CASSWGANTEAFF,-,TRBJ1-1,-,TRBV7-2,13
TGCGCCAGCAGCTCACGACAGTCCGGACCGCAAGAGACCCAGTACTTC,CASSSRQSGPQETQYF,-,TRBJ2-5,-,TRBV5-1,16
TGTGCCAGCAGCTTAGACAGGGCTGGTACAGATACGCAGTATTTT,CASSLDRAGTDTQYF,TRBD1,TRBJ2-3,-,TRBV7-3,15
TGTGCCAGTAGTGCGGGCAGGGGAGACACTGAAGCTTTCTTT,CASSAGRGDTEAFF,-,TRBJ1-1,-,TRBV19,14
TGTGCCAGCAGCTTACAGGCCACTGAAGCTTTCTTT,CASSLQATEAFF,-,TRBJ1-1,-,TRBV5-6,12
TGTGCCAGCAGCGTAGGGTTTAGCAAAGAGACCCAGTACTTC,CASSVGFSKETQYF,-,TRBJ2-5,-,TRBV9,14
TGTGCCTGGAGCTCGTGGGGTTTCACAGATACGCAGTATTTT,CAWSSWGFTDTQYF,-,TRBJ2-3,once,TRBV30,14
TGTGCCATCTCGCATAACACAGATACGCAGTATTTT,CAISHNTDTQYF,-,TRBJ2-3,-,TRBV10-3,12